The T cell receptor beta chain under discussion was sequenced for a study of beta chain features in type 1 diabetes. Findings of the study overall: Shorter TCRB CDR3s, moderately but significantly so, were found in Type 1 diabetes patients in all four CD4+ subsets.

A word on this clone: Its antigen is unidentified. Other nucleotide sequences in the sample specify the same CDR3.

J lost 7 bases, V lost 4 bases, and 9 bases had no gene match. Per germline, CDR1 SNHLY and CDR2 FYNNEI. CDR3 length equals 15 residues. Expressed TCRB transcripts were sequenced, since all the RNA that had been isolated was reverse transcribed. Sequencing was performed with immunoSEQ multiplex PCR; in TCRdb, only in-frame clones are kept and a portion is missing. The sample includes nearly 350,000 clones, 9.3% seen only once; the top ten take more than 0.8%. This chain connects TRBV2 to TRBJ2-1; 8 nucleotides line up with TRBD1. Sequencing input: central memory CD4+ T cells from blood. The source is a man between 25 and 39 years old with type 1 diabetes. CDR3 protein: CASSAGQGARNEQFF. Written as DNA, the CDR3 is TGTGCCAGCAGTGCGGGGCAGGGGGCTCGGAATGAGCAGTTCTTC.